These 10 T cell receptor beta chains share one sample of origin, sequenced in a study of CD8+ T cells in alopecia areata. Documented treatment: oral pan-JAK inhibitor, 5-10 mg twice daily. Reverse transcribed after extraction, RNA yielded cDNA as the sequencing template. Sequencing was performed with immunoSEQ multiplex PCR; in TCRdb, only in-frame clones are kept and a portion is missing. This table has under 200,000 clones, roughly two thirds appearing once. Sequenced material: CD4+ T cells sorted from blood, taken at week 4, from a patient treated with tofacitinib. The receptors derive from a human donor with alopecia areata.

This chain uses TRBV5-5 with TRBJ2-1, with D possibly being TRBD1 (5 bases). The V end was cut by 4 bases, the J end by 6 bases, with 20 bases between. The CDR3 sequence is 16 residues long. Germline values: CDR1 SGHKS, CDR2 YYEKEE (reference sequence). Here the CDR3 DNA reads TGTGCCAGCAGCCCTCAGGTCAGGGTTCTGGGCAATGAGCAGTTCTTC. Translating gives CASSPQVRVLGNEQFF.

This rearrangement joins TRBV5-1 to TRBJ1-1; TRBD1 agrees at 8 bases. CDR3 size: 18 residues. The V segment lost 2 bases and the J segment 0 bases; nucleotides outside the gene matches: 12. Germline V lookup: CDR1 SGHRS, CDR2 YFSETQ. CDR3 bases: TGCGCCAGCAGCTTACCTCCAAGGACAGGGAGGGTGAACACTGAAGCTTTCTTT. Translation gives CASSLPPRTGRVNTEAFF.

The V gene is TRBV6-6, the J gene TRBJ2-1, with 10 bases identical to TRBD1. Trimming removed 3 bases from V and 15 bases from J; junction bases left unmatched: 14. The CDR3 consists of 15 residues. The germline V gene has CDR1 MNHNY and CDR2 SVGAGI (reference sequence). The DNA of the CDR3 is TGTGCCAGCAGTTATCCGGGACAGGGGTTTAGGAAGGCGTTCTTC. It yields the protein CASSYPGQGFRKAFF.

This chain connects TRBV7-2 to TRBJ2-1; D is possibly TRBD2 (5 bases). The CDR3 totals 15 residues. V lost 0 bases and J 2 bases, leaving 8 bases between the germline ends. Germline V lookup: CDR1 SGHTA, CDR2 FQGNSA. In DNA, the CDR3 is TGTGCCAGCAGCTTAGCGACTAACACCTACAATGAGCAGTTCTTC. Translated, it gives CASSLATNTYNEQFF.

The V call is TRBV11-3, the J call TRBJ2-3; maybe TRBD1 (6 bases). In germline, CDR1 is SGHNT, CDR2 YENEEA. The CDR3 runs to 17 residues. V lost 4 bases and J lost 3, with 20 bases in between. The CDR3 protein is CASSSRMGAIGTDTQYF. As DNA, the CDR3 is TGTGCCAGCAGCTCAAGGATGGGGGCCATCGGAACAGATACGCAGTATTTT.

The chain uses TRBV7-2 and TRBJ2-1; D remains unclear. CDR1 and CDR2 from the germline V gene are SGHTA and FQGNSA. V gave up 3 bases and J gave up 4 bases, with 10 bases separating them. The CDR3 runs to 14 residues. CDR3 region: CASSFQDRYNEQFF. The CDR3 bases are TGTGCCAGCAGCTTCCAGGACCGATACAATGAGCAGTTCTTC.

This clone was detected once. The chain carries TRBV29-1 and TRBJ2-6; no clear D. The ends were cut back, 4 bases at V and 0 bases at J, with 16 bases in the middle. Germline CDR1 SQVTM, CDR2 ANQGSEA. The CDR3 extends over 17 amino acids. CDR3 bases: TGCAGCGTTGTCGAGACATATCGACCCTCTGGGGCCAACGTCCTGACTTTC. Translation gives CSVVETYRPSGANVLTF.

The rearrangement joins TRBV6-5 to TRBJ2-4; D remains unclear. The CDR3 is made up of 12 amino acids. Trimming shortened V by 8 bases and J by 1 base, and 6 bases separated the two germline ends. Germline assignment: CDR1 MNHEY and CDR2 SVGAGI. The CDR3 sequence is CASSGAKNIQYF. CDR3 bases: TGTGCCAGCTCTGGCGCCAAAAACATTCAGTACTTC.

This clone has only a few counts. V is TRBV29-1 and J is TRBJ2-1; D perhaps matches TRBD1 (5 bases). The CDR3 length is 15 residues. The ends were cut back, 2 bases at V and 0 bases at J, with 11 bases in the middle. Germline loops: CDR1 SQVTM, CDR2 ANQGSEA. Written as DNA, the CDR3 is TGCAGCGTTGAAAATATTGACAGCTCCTACAATGAGCAGTTCTTC. Protein product: CSVENIDSSYNEQFF.

This chain links TRBV7-8 with TRBJ1-5, with D perhaps TRBD1 (6 bases). Germline V CDR1 and CDR2: SGHVS, FQNEAQ. The CDR3 sequence is 17 residues long. The germline V and J ends were trimmed by 2 bases and 2 bases, with 16 bases remaining between them. CDR3 amino acids: CASSLTPPGAGNQPQHF. CDR3 bases: TGTGCCAGCAGCTTAACGCCCCCAGGGGCCGGCAATCAGCCCCAGCATTTT.